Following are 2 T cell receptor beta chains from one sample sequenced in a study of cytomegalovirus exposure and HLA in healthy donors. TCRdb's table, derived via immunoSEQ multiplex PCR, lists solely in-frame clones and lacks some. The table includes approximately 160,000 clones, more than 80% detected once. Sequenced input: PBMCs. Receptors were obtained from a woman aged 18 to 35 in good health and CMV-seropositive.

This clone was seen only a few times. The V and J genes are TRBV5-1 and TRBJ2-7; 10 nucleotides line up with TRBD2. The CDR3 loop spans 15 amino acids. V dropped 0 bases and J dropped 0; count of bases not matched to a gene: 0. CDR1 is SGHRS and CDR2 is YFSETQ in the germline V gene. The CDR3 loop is CASSLGTSGSYEQYF. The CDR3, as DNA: TGCGCCAGCAGCTTGGGGACTAGCGGCTCCTACGAGCAGTACTTC.

CDR3 region: CASSQGLAGKETQYF. In nucleotides, the CDR3 is TGTGCCAGCAGCCAGGGACTAGCGGGGAAAGAGACCCAGTACTTC. This chain uses TRBV5-4 with TRBJ2-5; 13 bases align to TRBD2. CDR1 SGHNT and CDR2 YYREEE come from the germline V gene (reference sequence). The CDR3 is made up of 15 amino acids. The junction had 3 bases not matched to a gene; V was cut back by 4 bases and J by 3 bases. Full variable domain (rest looked up from reference TRBV5-4 and TRBJ2-5): ETGVTQSPTHLIKTRGQQVTLRCSSQSGHNTVSWYQQALGQGPQFIFQYYREEENGRGNFPPRFSGLQFPNYSSELNVNALELDDSALYLCASSQGLAGKETQYFGPGTRLLVL.